The T cell receptor beta chain described here comes from a study of blood T cell repertoires in COVID-19. There are a few counts of this clone. The protocol was immunoSEQ multiplex PCR, while the TCRdb copy is restricted to in-frame clones and leaves out a portion. In the table there are a few hundred thousand clones, approximately 85% of which are singletons. Germline V gene lookup returns CDR1 SEHNR and CDR2 FQNEAQ (reference sequence). Losses at the gene ends were 5 bases for V and 6 bases for J; bases not matched to a gene: 15. This CDR3 is 16 amino acids long. J is TRBJ1-2 and V is TRBV7-9; 7 bases fit TRBD1. The source of this sequence is a man aged 25-45 years who had recovered from COVID-19. Sample: PBMCs or T cells enriched from blood (not recorded which). CDR3 amino acids: CASSQTLRDRPNGYTF. Written as DNA, the CDR3 is TGTGCCAGCAGCCAGACCCTAAGGGACAGACCGAATGGCTACACCTTC.